In this sample, the clone carrying this T cell receptor beta chain turned up a few times. What it recognizes is unknown. The sample comes from a study of early T cells in non-severe SARS-CoV-2 infection. Overall study: Chains stayed unpaired after sequencing of bulk RNA from unsorted whole blood. General study results and limits: Anti-spike CD8 responses were favored in VDJdb matching, and private and CD4 specificities were missed.

The junction had 4 bases not matched to a gene; V was cut back by 5 bases and J by 0 bases. CDR3 length equals 14 residues. Looked up from germline, CDR1 is SQVTM and CDR2 is ANQGSEA. Unique molecular identifiers were added to individual cDNA molecules. Each CDR3 protein gets one entry after TCRdb re-called the 5' RACE reads with MiXCR. The data hold approximately 100,000 distinct CDR3 sequences, with approximately 15% observed a single time. The sample consisted of whole blood. The chain recombines TRBV29-1 with TRBJ2-1; 7 positions match TRBD1. The sequence was collected from an adult who was a healthcare worker with PCR-confirmed SARS-CoV-2 infection or an uninfected control (not recorded which). DNA of the CDR3: TGCAGCGTTAACAGGGGATTCTCCTACAATGAGCAGTTCTTC. Its protein is CSVNRGFSYNEQFF.